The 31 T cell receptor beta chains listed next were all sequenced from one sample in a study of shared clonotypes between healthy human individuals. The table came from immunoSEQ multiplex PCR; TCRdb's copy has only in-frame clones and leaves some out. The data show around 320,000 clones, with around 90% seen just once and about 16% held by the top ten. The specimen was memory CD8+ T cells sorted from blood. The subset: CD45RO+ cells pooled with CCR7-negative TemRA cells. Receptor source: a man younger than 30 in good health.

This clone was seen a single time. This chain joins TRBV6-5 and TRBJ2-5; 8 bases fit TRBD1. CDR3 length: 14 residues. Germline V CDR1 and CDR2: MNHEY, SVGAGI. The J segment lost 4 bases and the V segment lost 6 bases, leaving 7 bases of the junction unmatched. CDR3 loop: CASRPGQGGETQYF. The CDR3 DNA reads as TGTGCCAGCAGACCCGGACAGGGAGGAGAGACCCAGTACTTC.

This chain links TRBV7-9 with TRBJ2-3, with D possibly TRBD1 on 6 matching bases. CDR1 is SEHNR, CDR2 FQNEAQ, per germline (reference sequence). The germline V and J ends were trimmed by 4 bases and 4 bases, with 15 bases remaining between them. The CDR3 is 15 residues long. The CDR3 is CASSSTCRGPDTQYF. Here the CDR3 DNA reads TGTGCCAGCAGCTCAACCTGCAGGGGTCCAGATACGCAGTATTTT.

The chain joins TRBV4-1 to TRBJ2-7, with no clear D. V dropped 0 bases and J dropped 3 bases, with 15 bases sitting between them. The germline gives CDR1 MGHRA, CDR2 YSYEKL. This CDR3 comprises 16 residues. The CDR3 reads CASSQEDTASVYEQYF. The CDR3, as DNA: TGCGCCAGCAGCCAAGAAGATACAGCCTCCGTCTACGAGCAGTACTTC.

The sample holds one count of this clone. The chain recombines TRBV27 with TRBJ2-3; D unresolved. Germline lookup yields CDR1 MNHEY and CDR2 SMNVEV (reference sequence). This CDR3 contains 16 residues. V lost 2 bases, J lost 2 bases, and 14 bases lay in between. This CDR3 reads CASSLADTIFTDTQYF. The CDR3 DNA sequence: TGTGCCAGCAGTTTAGCCGATACGATATTCACAGATACGCAGTATTTT.

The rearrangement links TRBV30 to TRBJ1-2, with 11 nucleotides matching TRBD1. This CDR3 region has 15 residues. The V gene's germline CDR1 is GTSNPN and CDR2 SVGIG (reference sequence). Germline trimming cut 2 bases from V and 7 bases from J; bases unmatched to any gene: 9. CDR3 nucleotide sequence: TGTGCCTGGAGTCCCAGGGACAGGGGGATTAGTGGCTACACCTTC. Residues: CAWSPRDRGISGYTF.

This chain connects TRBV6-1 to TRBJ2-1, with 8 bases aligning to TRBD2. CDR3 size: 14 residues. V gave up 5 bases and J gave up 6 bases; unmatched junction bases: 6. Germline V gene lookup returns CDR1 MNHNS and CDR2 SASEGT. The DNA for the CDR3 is TGTGCCAGCAGTCCGGGACTAGACCTCAATGAGCAGTTCTTC. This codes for CASSPGLDLNEQFF.

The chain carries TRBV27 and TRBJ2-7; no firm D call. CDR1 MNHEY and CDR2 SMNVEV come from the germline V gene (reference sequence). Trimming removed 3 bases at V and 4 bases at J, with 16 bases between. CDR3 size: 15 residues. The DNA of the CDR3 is TGTGCCAGCAGTTTCGCCTCTAGAACTCGGTACGAGCAGTACTTC. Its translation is CASSFASRTRYEQYF.

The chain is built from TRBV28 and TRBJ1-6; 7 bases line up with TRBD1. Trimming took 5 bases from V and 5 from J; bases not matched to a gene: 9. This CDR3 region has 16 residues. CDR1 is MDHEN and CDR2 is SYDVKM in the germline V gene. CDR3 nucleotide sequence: TGTGCCAGCAGTGGAGGGGGCTGGGGGGATAATTCACCCCTCCACTTT. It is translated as CASSGGGWGDNSPLHF.

This CDR3 reads CASSPRTDEQYF. The DNA of the CDR3 is TGTGCCAGCAGCCCAAGGACTGACGAGCAGTACTTC. The gene calls are TRBV7-9 and TRBJ2-5; maybe TRBD2 (5 bases). TRBJ2-7 matches the DNA end more closely, so the J call is doubtful. The germline V gene has CDR1 SEHNR and CDR2 FQNEAQ (reference sequence). The CDR3 is 12 amino acids.

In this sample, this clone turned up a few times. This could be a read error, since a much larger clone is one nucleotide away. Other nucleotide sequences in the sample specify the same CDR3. The CDR3 loop is CASSLSHEQYF. The CDR3 DNA reads as TGTGCCAGCAGCTTAAGCCACGAGCAGTACTTC. The chain has TRBV11-2 and TRBJ2-7; D remains unclear. The CDR3 is 11 amino acids. Germline V gene sequence: CDR1 SGHAT, CDR2 FQNNGV. V lost 2 bases, J lost 5 bases, and 4 bases lay in between.

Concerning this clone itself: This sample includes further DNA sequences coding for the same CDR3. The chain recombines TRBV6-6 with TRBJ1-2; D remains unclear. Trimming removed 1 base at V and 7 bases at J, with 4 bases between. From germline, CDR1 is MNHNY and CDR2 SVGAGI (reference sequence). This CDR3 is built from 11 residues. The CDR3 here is CASSYWGGYTF. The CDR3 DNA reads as TGTGCCAGCAGTTACTGGGGTGGCTACACCTTC.

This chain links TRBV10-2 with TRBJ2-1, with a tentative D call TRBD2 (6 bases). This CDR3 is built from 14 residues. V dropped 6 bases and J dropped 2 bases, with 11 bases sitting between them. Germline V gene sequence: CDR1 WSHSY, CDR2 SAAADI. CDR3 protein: CASRSSAPYNEQFF. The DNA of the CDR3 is TGCGCCAGCAGATCTAGCGCGCCCTACAATGAGCAGTTCTTC.

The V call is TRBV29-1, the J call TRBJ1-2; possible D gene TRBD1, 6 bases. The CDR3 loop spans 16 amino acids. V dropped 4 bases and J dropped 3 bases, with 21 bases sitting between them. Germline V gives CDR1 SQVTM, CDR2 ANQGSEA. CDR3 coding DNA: TGCAGCGTTGTTTCAGGGGCTGGGCTTATGGACTATGGCTACACCTTC. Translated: CSVVSGAGLMDYGYTF.

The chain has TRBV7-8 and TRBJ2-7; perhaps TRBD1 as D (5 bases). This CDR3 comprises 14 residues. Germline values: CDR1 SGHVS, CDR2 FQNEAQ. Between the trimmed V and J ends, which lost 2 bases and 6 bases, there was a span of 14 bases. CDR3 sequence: CASSLMAGQAEQYF. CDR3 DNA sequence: TGTGCCAGCAGCTTAATGGCCGGACAAGCCGAGCAGTACTTC. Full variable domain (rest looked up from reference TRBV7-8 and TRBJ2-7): GAGVSQSPRYKVAKRGQDVALRCDPISGHVSLFWYQQALGQGPEFLTYFQNEAQLDKSGLPSDRFFAERPEGSVSTLKIQRTQQEDSAVYLCASSLMAGQAEQYFGPGTRLTVT.

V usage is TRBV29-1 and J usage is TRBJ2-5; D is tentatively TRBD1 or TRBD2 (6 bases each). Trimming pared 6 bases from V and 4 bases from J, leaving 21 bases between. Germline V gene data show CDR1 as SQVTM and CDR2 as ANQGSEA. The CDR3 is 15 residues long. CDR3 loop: CSVEGGRGIVETQYF. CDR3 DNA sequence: TGCAGCGTCGAGGGGGGACGAGGGATTGTAGAGACCCAGTACTTC.

The CDR3 nucleotides are TGCGCCAGCAGCTTGGATGCAGGGCCGGGTGAAGCTTTCTTT. This translates into CASSLDAGPGEAFF. The V call is TRBV5-1, the J call TRBJ1-1, with a possible D match to TRBD1 (5 bases). Germline V gene sequence: CDR1 SGHRS, CDR2 YFSETQ. The CDR3 consists of 14 residues. V gave up 0 bases and J gave up 7 bases, with 13 bases separating them.

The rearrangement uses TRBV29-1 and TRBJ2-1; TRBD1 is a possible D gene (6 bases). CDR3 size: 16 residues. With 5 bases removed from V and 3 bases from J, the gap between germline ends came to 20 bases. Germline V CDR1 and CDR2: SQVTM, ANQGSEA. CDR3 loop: CSVQTGGSGSYNEQFF. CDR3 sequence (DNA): TGCAGCGTTCAGACAGGAGGCTCAGGGAGCTACAATGAGCAGTTCTTC.

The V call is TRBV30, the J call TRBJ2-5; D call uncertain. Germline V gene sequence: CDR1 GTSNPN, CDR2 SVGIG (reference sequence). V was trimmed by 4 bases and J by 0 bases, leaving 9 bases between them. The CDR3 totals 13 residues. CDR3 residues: CAWTREYQETQYF. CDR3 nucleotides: TGTGCCTGGACCAGAGAGTACCAAGAGACCCAGTACTTC.

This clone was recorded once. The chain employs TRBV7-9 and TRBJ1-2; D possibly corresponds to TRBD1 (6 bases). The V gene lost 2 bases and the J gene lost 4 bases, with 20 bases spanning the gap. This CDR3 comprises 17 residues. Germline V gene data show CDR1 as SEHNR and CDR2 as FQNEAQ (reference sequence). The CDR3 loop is CASSLSAAEGHRYGYTF. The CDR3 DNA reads TGTGCCAGCAGCTTAAGCGCGGCCGAGGGACATCGCTATGGCTACACCTTC.

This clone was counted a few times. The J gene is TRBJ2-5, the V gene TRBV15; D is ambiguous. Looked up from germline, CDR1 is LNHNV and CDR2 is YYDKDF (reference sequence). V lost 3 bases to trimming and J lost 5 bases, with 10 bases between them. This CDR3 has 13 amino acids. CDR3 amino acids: CATSSLGGETQYF. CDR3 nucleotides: TGTGCCACCAGCAGCCTGGGTGGGGAGACCCAGTACTTC.

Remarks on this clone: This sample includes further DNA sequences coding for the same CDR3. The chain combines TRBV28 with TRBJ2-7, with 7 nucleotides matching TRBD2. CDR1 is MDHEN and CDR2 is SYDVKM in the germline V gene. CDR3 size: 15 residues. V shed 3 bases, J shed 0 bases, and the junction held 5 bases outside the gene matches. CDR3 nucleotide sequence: TGTGCCAGCAGTTTTGTTCCGGGGGGCTCCTACGAGCAGTACTTC. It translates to CASSFVPGGSYEQYF.

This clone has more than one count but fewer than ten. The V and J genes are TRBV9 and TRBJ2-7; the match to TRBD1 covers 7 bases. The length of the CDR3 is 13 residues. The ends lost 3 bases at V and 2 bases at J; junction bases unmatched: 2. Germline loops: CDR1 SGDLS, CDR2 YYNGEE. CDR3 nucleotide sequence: TGTGCCAGCAGCGGACAGGGCGCCTACGAGCAGTACTTC. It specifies CASSGQGAYEQYF. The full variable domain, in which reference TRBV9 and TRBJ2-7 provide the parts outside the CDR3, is DSGVTQTPKHLITATGQRVTLRCSPRSGDLSVYWYQQSLDQGLQFLIQYYNGEERAKGNILERFSAQQFPDLHSELNLSSLELGDSALYFCASSGQGAYEQYFGPGTRLTVT.

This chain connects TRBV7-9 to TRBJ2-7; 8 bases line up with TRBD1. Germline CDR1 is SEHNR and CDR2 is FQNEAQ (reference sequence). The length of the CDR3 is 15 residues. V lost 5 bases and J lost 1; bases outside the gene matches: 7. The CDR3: CASSPRGLQSYEQYF. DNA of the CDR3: TGTGCCAGCAGCCCCAGGGGGCTCCAGTCCTACGAGCAGTACTTC. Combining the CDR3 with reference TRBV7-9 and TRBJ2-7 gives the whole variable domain DTGVSQNPRHKITKRGQNVTFRCDPISEHNRLYWYRQTLGQGPEFLTYFQNEAQLEKSRLLSDRFSAERPKGSFSTLEIQRTEQGDSAMYLCASSPRGLQSYEQYFGPGTRLTVT.

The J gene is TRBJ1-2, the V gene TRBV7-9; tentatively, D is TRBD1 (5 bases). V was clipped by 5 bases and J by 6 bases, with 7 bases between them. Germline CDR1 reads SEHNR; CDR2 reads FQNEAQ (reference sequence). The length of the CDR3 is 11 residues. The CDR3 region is CASSLGDGYTF. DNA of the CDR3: TGTGCCAGCAGCCTAGGGGATGGCTACACCTTC.

CDR3 bases: TGTGCCAGCAGCTTTGGGGCGGGGGTCCACGAGCAGTACTTC. Protein sequence: CASSFGAGVHEQYF. The rearrangement links TRBV5-6 to TRBJ2-7; TRBD2 matches at 7 bases. The junction had 7 bases not matched to a gene; V was cut back by 2 bases and J by 5 bases. The CDR3 has 14 amino acids. From germline, CDR1 is SGHDT and CDR2 YYEEEE.

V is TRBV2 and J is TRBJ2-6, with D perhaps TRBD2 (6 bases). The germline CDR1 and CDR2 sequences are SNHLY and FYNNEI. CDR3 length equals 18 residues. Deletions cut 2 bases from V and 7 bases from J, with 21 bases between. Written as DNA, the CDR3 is TGTGCCAGCAGTGAAAACAGTTGCCACTGTAGCGGAGCCAACGTCCTGACTTTC. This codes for CASSENSCHCSGANVLTF.

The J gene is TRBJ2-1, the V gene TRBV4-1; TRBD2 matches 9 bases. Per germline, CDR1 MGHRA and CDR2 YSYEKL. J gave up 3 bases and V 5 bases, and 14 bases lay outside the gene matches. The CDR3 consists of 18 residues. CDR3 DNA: TGCGCCAGCAGCTTCCCTCCGAGCTCTAGCGGGAACTACAATGAGCAGTTCTTC. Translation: CASSFPPSSSGNYNEQFF.

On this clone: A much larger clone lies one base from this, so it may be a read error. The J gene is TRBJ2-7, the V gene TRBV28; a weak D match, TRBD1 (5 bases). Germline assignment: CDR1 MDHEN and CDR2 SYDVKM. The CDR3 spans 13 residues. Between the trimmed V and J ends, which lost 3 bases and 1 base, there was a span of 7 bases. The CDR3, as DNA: TGTGCCAGCAGTTTCCAGGGATCCTACGAGCAGTACTTC. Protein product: CASSFQGSYEQYF.

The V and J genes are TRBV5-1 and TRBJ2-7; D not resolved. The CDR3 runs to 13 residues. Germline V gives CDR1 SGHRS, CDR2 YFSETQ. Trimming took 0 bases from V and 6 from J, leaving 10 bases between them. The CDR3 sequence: CASSLVLQGEQYF. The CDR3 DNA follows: TGCGCCAGCAGCTTGGTACTACAAGGCGAGCAGTACTTC.

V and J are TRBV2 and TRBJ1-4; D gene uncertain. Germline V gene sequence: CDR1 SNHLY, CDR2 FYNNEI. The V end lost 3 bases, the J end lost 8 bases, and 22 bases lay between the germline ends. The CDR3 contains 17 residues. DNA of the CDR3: TGTGCCAGCAGTGACCCGGCCGGTGGGGAAGGAGACGAAAAACTGTTTTTT. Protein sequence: CASSDPAGGEGDEKLFF.

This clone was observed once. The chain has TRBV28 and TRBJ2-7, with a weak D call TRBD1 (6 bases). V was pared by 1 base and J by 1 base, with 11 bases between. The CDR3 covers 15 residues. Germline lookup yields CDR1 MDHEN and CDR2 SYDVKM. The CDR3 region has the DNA TGTGCCAGCAGTTTATACAGGGCCGGGTCCTACGAGCAGTACTTC. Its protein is CASSLYRAGSYEQYF. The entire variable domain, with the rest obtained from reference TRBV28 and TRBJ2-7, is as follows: DVKVTQSSRYLVKRTGEKVFLECVQDMDHENMFWYRQDPGLGLRLIYFSYDVKMKEKGDIPEGYSVSREKKERFSLILESASTNQTSMYLCASSLYRAGSYEQYFGPGTRLTVT.